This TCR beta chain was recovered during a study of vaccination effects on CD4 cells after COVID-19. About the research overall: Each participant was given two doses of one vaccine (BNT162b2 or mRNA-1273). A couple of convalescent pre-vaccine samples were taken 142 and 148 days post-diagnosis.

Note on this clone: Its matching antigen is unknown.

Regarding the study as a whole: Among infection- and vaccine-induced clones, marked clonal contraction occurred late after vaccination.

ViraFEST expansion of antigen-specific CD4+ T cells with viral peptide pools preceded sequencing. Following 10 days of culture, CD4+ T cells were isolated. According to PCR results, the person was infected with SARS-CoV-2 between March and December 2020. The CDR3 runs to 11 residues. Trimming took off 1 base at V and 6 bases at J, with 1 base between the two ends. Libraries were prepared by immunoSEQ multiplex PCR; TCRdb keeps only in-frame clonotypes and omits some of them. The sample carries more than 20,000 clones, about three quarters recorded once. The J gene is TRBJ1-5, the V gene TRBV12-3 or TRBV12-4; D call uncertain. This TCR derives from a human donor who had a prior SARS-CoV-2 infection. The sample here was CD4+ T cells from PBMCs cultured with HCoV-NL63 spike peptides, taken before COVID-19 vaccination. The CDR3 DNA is TGTGCCAGCAGTTTAGGTCAGCCCCAGCATTTT. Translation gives CASSLGQPQHF.